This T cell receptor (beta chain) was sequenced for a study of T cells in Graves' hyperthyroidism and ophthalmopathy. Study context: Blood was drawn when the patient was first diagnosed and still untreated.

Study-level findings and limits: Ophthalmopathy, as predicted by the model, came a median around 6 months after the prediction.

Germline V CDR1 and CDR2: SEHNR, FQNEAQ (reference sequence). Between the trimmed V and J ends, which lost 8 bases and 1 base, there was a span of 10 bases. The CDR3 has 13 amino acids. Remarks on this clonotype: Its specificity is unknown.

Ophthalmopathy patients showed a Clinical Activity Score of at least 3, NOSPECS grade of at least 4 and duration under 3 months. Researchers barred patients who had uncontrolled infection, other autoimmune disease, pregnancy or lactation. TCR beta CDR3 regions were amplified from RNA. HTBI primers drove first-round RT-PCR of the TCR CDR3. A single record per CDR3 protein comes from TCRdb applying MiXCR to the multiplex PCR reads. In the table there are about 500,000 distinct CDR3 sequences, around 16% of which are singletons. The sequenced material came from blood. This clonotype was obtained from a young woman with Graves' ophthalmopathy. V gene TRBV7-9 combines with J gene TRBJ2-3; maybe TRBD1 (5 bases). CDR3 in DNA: TGTGCCAGCGGAAAAGGGGGCACAGATACGCAGTATTTT. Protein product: CASGKGGTDTQYF.